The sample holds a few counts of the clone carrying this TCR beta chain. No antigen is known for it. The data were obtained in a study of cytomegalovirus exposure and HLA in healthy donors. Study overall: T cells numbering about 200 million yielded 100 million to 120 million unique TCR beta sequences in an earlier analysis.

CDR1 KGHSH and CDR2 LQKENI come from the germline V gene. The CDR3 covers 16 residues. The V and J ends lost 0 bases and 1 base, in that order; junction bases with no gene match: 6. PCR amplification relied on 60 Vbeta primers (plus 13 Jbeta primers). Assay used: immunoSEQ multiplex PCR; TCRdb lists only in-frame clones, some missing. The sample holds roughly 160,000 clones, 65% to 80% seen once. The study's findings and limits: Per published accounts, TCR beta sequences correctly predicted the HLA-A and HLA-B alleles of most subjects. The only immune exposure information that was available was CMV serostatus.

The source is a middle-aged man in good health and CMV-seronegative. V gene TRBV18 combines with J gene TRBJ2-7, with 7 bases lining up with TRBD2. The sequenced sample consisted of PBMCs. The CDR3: CASSPPSGTGSYEQYF. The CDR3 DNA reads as TGTGCCAGCTCACCACCGAGCGGGACGGGGTCCTACGAGCAGTACTTC.